This T cell receptor beta chain emerged from a study of radiation and T cells in renal cell carcinoma. For the study at large: Nephrectomy followed 15 Gy stereotactic body radiation by 4 weeks.

Time point defined: baseline pretreatment blood. Treatment: 15 Gy SBRT to primary tumor, nephrectomy 4 weeks later. The tumor was a clear cell renal cell carcinoma. With regard to this clone: Its cognate antigen is unknown.

General study points: Baseline intratumoral clonotype presence is unknown without pretreatment biopsies.

The data were produced by immunoSEQ multiplex PCR, yet TCRdb's version contains in-frame clones alone and is incomplete. Of 70,000 to 95,000 clones listed, 65% to 85% are singletons. This receptor was obtained from a man between 60 and 75 years old with renal cell carcinoma. Here the sequenced sample was blood, taken from a patient whose treatment included radiotherapy and nephrectomy.

CDR3 residues: CASSEPGGPKETQYF. As DNA, the CDR3 is TGTGCCAGCAGTGAACCGGGAGGGCCGAAAGAGACCCAGTACTTC. This sequence joins TRBV2 and TRBJ2-5, with 8 positions matching TRBD2. Germline V CDR1 and CDR2: SNHLY, FYNNEI. The CDR3 consists of 15 residues. J gave up 3 bases and V 2 bases, and 5 bases lay outside the gene matches.